The sequence of this TCR beta chain was determined in a study of shared T cell receptors in the human thymus. Profiled with immunoSEQ multiplex PCR; TCRdb holds only in-frame clones, not every one. This sample carries about 660,000 clones, 85% to 90% of them seen once, and the ten largest clones take 0.0095% to 0.012%. The ends were cut back, 4 bases at V and 1 base at J, with 10 bases in the middle. The germline gives CDR1 MNHEY, CDR2 SMNVEV (reference sequence). The CDR3 consists of 14 residues. The sample also formed part of further work on human thymus T cells.

This sequence originates from a boy less than two years old with a congenital heart defect. The chain uses TRBV27 and TRBJ1-1, with D maybe TRBD1 (6 bases). The sequenced sample consisted of thymocytes. In DNA, the CDR3 is TGTGCCAGCAGTTCCCCGACAGGGAACACTGAAGCTTTCTTT. This codes for CASSSPTGNTEAFF.